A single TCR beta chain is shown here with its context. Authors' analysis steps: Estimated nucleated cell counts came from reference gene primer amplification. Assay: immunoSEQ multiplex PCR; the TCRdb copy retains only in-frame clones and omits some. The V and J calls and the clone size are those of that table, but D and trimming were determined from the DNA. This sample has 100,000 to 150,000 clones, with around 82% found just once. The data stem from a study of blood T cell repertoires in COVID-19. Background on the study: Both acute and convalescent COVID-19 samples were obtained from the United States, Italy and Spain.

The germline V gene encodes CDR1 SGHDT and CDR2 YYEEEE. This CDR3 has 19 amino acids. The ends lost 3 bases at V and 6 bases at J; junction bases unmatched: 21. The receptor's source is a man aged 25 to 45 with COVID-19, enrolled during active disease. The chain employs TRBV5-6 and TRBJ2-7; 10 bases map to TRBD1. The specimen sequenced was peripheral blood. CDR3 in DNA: TGTGCCAGCAGCTCGACAGGGGGCGCATATCCAACGAGATTGGGCGAGCAGTACTTC. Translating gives CASSSTGGAYPTRLGEQYF.